A selection of T cell receptor beta chains follows, all from one sample in a study of control samples from healthy donors and cancer patients. Some clones are missing from TCRdb's copy, which holds only in-frame ones; the method was immunoSEQ multiplex PCR. The sample includes tens of thousands of clones, 90% seen only once; the top ten take 3% to 4.5%. Sample: blood. These receptors were taken from a woman aged 18 to 35 in good health. Both conserved end residues are part of each CDR3.

v_gene,j_gene,CDR3aa
TRBV29-1,TRBJ2-7,CSVEVGLAGNYEQYF
TRBV5-1,TRBJ2-2,CASRPTGGRGTGELFF
TRBV5-6,TRBJ1-5,CASSFRAGAALPHF
TRBV12-3/TRBV12-4,TRBJ2-5,CASSSGARETQYF
TRBV9,TRBJ1-6,CASSAWTGGRSPLHF
TRBV2,TRBJ1-1,CASPARTENTEAFF
TRBV7-3,TRBJ2-7,CASSLQQGSGEQYF
TRBV29-1,TRBJ1-1,CSVVPRTGGRTEAFF
TRBV4-1,TRBJ2-3,CASSQGGTSGVYTQYF
TRBV6-5,TRBJ1-6,CASIFDREGNSPLHF
TRBV19,TRBJ1-3,CASSIFGDSSSGNTIYF
TRBV2,TRBJ1-1,CASSVITGIAEAFF
TRBV4-1,TRBJ1-2,CASSQERGRADYGYTF
TRBV5-1,TRBJ2-1,CASTVQTSGVKSSYNEQFF